The clone carrying this T cell receptor (gamma chain) was counted only a few times. A far larger clone is just one base off, so this is likely a read error. Other DNA variants within this sample encode the same CDR3. TCRdb called clones from the multiplex PCR reads again using CATT. The repertoire holds around 500 gamma-chain clones, with 17% as singletons. These data originate in a study of gamma delta lymphoproliferative disorders and STAT genes. Genomic DNA from isolated PBMCs served as the sequencing template. The germline V gene has CDR1 EGSNGY and CDR2 YDSYNSKV. This CDR3 has 14 amino acids. The specimen was blood. This sequence was found in a human donor with gamma-delta T-cell large granular lymphocyte leukemia. No J gene was assigned, while the V gene was called as TRGV2. The CDR3 spells CATWDGPSYYKKLF. CDR3 DNA sequence: TGTGCCACCTGGGACGGGCCGTCGTATTATAAGAAACTGTTT.